Each of the 25 T cell receptor beta chains below was sequenced from the same sample in a study of shared clonotypes between healthy human individuals. As defined, naive CD8 cells were CD45RO-negative and positively selected for CCR7, with terminally differentiated effector memory CD45RA+ cells excluded. Sequencing was performed with immunoSEQ multiplex PCR; in TCRdb, only in-frame clones are kept and a portion is missing. This table holds over 750,000 clones, 95% to 97% found once. Sample: naive CD8+ T cells sorted from blood. The receptors shown here come from a man aged 25-45 years in good health.

The gene calls are TRBV27 and TRBJ2-7, with a weak D call TRBD1 (5 bases). This CDR3 region has 12 residues. Trimming stripped 5 bases from V and 5 bases from J, with 10 bases between. Per germline, CDR1 MNHEY and CDR2 SMNVEV (reference sequence). CDR3 protein: CASSLWGDEQYF. DNA of the CDR3: TGTGCCAGCAGTCTTTGGGGCGACGAGCAGTACTTC.

The rearrangement joins TRBV29-1 to TRBJ2-5, with unresolved D. Trimming took 0 bases from V and 2 from J, leaving 10 bases between them. The CDR3 is made up of 14 amino acids. CDR1 and CDR2 (germline): SQVTM, ANQGSEA. CDR3 in amino acids: CSVEEGLEQETQYF. As DNA, the CDR3 is TGCAGCGTTGAAGAAGGTCTAGAGCAAGAGACCCAGTACTTC.

V gene TRBV11-2 combines with J gene TRBJ2-5; D perhaps matches TRBD1 (5 bases). The CDR3 runs to 16 residues. Germline values: CDR1 SGHAT, CDR2 FQNNGV. The V end was cut by 3 bases, the J end by 2 bases, with 16 bases between. The CDR3 DNA is TGTGCCAGCAGCTTCCACGGACACTACCTTCAAGAGACCCAGTACTTC. Translated: CASSFHGHYLQETQYF.

The chain has TRBV29-1 and TRBJ2-1; TRBD2 agrees at 15 bases. CDR3 length: 19 amino acids. Trimming took 0 bases from V and 1 from J; bases not matched to a gene: 7. Germline V CDR1 and CDR2: SQVTM, ANQGSEA. This CDR3 is CSVEDLGLAGGGSYNEQFF. DNA of the CDR3: TGCAGCGTTGAAGATCTGGGACTAGCGGGAGGAGGATCCTACAATGAGCAGTTCTTC.

The gene calls are TRBV7-9 and TRBJ2-7; D is tentatively TRBD1 or TRBD2 (6 bases each). The CDR3 length is 16 residues. Trimming took 3 bases from V and 4 from J, leaving 19 bases between them. CDR1 is SEHNR and CDR2 is FQNEAQ in the germline V gene (reference sequence). CDR3 loop: CASSLGTGRPWYEQYF. The CDR3 nucleotides read TGTGCCAGCAGCTTGGGCACAGGGAGGCCTTGGTACGAGCAGTACTTC.

This chain uses TRBV11-2 with TRBJ2-1; 9 bases are a match to TRBD1. Trimming cost V 0 bases and J 3 bases; bases outside gene matches: 6. The germline gives CDR1 SGHAT, CDR2 FQNNGV. The CDR3 loop spans 17 amino acids. The CDR3 here is CASSLDGTGRLYNEQFF. CDR3 nucleotides: TGTGCCAGCAGCTTAGACGGGACAGGGAGACTCTACAATGAGCAGTTCTTC.

The chain uses TRBV9 and TRBJ1-1; TRBD1 aligns across 12 bases. The germline CDR1 and CDR2 sequences are SGDLS and YYNGEE. The CDR3 contains 17 residues. Losses at the gene ends were 4 bases for V and 1 base for J; bases not matched to a gene: 8. CDR3 sequence (DNA): TGTGCCAGCAGCCCTCCGGGACAGGGGGCATGGAACACTGAAGCTTTCTTT. Residues: CASSPPGQGAWNTEAFF.

This chain joins TRBV4-2 and TRBJ2-7; the D gene is possibly TRBD2 (6 bases). CDR1 and CDR2 from the germline V gene are LGHNA and YNFKEQ. The CDR3 spans 13 residues. Trimming took 4 bases from V and 6 from J, leaving 13 bases between them. This CDR3 reads CASSPKLAPEQYF. The CDR3 coding sequence is TGTGCCAGCAGCCCGAAACTAGCCCCCGAGCAGTACTTC.

The chain employs TRBV18 and TRBJ1-1, with 8 bases lining up with TRBD1. Germline V lookup: CDR1 KGHSH, CDR2 LQKENI. The CDR3 spans 15 residues. V lost 3 bases to trimming and J lost 3 bases; unmatched junction nucleotides: 6. In nucleotides, the CDR3 is TGTGCCAGCTCACCGACAGGGGAGGGATACACTGAAGCTTTCTTT. Translating gives CASSPTGEGYTEAFF.

The chain has TRBV27 and TRBJ2-2; maybe TRBD2 (6 bases). Germline V lookup: CDR1 MNHEY, CDR2 SMNVEV (reference sequence). CDR3 length: 14 residues. V shed 2 bases and J shed 7 bases, with 11 bases lying between them. In DNA form, the CDR3 reads TGTGCCAGCAGTTTAGTCCTAGCGAACGGGGAGCTGTTTTTT. The encoded protein is CASSLVLANGELFF.

The V gene is TRBV15, the J gene TRBJ2-7; 11 bases align to TRBD2. The CDR3 is 15 amino acids. The V gene end was trimmed by 5 bases and the J gene end by 5 bases; junction bases not matched to a gene: 8. Looked up from germline, CDR1 is LNHNV and CDR2 is YYDKDF (reference sequence). In DNA form, the CDR3 reads TGTGCCACCAGCGGTACTAGCGGGAGTGGGGACGAGCAGTACTTC. It codes for CATSGTSGSGDEQYF.

As to this clone: Other nucleotide sequences in the sample specify the same CDR3. V gene TRBV9 combines with J gene TRBJ2-1; D is unresolved. The ends were cut back, 0 bases at V and 4 bases at J, with 5 bases in the middle. Germline V gene lookup returns CDR1 SGDLS and CDR2 YYNGEE. The CDR3 sequence is 13 residues long. The CDR3 here is CASSVDGYNEQFF. The CDR3 nucleotides read TGTGCCAGCAGCGTAGATGGTTACAATGAGCAGTTCTTC.

The rearrangement joins TRBV29-1 to TRBJ2-7; no clear D. The germline V gene encodes CDR1 SQVTM and CDR2 ANQGSEA. Trimming left V 5 bases short and J 1 base short, with 12 bases between. CDR3 size: 13 residues. CDR3 residues: CSVSNTVSYEQYF. As DNA, the CDR3 is TGCAGCGTTTCTAACACAGTATCCTACGAGCAGTACTTC.

The table lists this clone with a count of one. CDR3 region: CASSLIVGAADTQYF. The CDR3 DNA follows: TGTGCCAGCAGCTTAATAGTGGGAGCCGCAGATACGCAGTATTTT. V usage is TRBV7-3 and J usage is TRBJ2-3, with D tentatively TRBD2 (5 bases). Trimming pared 1 base from V and 4 bases from J, leaving 12 bases between. Germline CDR1 SGHTA, CDR2 FQGTGA. The CDR3 sequence is 15 residues long.

This chain joins TRBV29-1 and TRBJ2-1; TRBD2 matches 8 bases. The CDR3 totals 11 residues. CDR1 SQVTM and CDR2 ANQGSEA come from the germline V gene. The ends lost 7 bases at V and 10 bases at J; junction bases unmatched: 6. CDR3 DNA sequence: TGCAGCGGTCGGGGGGGCAGCGAGCAGTTCTTC. It specifies CSGRGGSEQFF.

The chain has TRBV13 and TRBJ2-1; 14 bases agree with TRBD2. The CDR3 runs to 18 residues. J gave up 4 bases and V 5 bases, and 10 bases lay outside the gene matches. Germline-derived CDR1 and CDR2 are PRHDT and FYEKMQ (reference sequence). CDR3 DNA sequence: TGTGCCAGCAGCCAGGGACTAGCGGGAGCGATGGCATACAATGAGCAGTTCTTC. Its protein product is CASSQGLAGAMAYNEQFF. Using reference TRBV13 and TRBJ2-1 for the parts outside the CDR3, the full variable domain is AAGVIQSPRHLIKEKRETATLKCYPIPRHDTVYWYQQGPGQDPQFLISFYEKMQSDKGSIPDRFSAQQFSDYHSELNMSSLELGDSALYFCASSQGLAGAMAYNEQFFGPGTRLTVL.

This clone was observed once. V and J are TRBV5-8 and TRBJ1-5; D unclear. Per the germline V gene, CDR1 is SGHTS and CDR2 is YDEGEE. V was pared by 2 bases and J by 1 base, with 10 bases between. The CDR3 extends over 15 amino acids. The CDR3 DNA is TGTGCCAGCAGCTTTTTCGAGTCGAGCAATCAGCCCCAGCATTTT. This encodes CASSFFESSNQPQHF.

The chain combines TRBV7-8 with TRBJ2-7; TRBD1 agrees at 8 bases. The CDR3 runs to 15 residues. The V and J ends lost 1 base and 6 bases, in that order; junction bases with no gene match: 8. Germline V gene sequence: CDR1 SGHVS, CDR2 FQNEAQ. The CDR3 region is CASSLVRTGPSEQYF. CDR3 bases: TGTGCCAGCAGCTTAGTTAGGACAGGGCCGTCCGAGCAGTACTTC.

The rearrangement joins TRBV6-1 to TRBJ2-3, with a tentative D call TRBD2 (6 bases). The CDR3 has 14 amino acids. Per the germline V gene, CDR1 is MNHNS and CDR2 is SASEGT. V lost 6 bases to trimming and J lost 2 bases, with 12 bases between them. The CDR3 sequence is CASRNSGYTDTQYF. The CDR3 region has the DNA TGTGCCAGCAGGAATAGCGGCTACACAGATACGCAGTATTTT.

This clone was detected only once. The J gene is TRBJ1-2, the V gene TRBV2; D call uncertain. This CDR3 is 13 amino acids long. The germline V gene has CDR1 SNHLY and CDR2 FYNNEI. Trimming removed 6 bases from V and 0 bases from J, with 8 bases in between. CDR3: CASSGRTNYGYTF. The CDR3 DNA follows: TGTGCCAGCAGCGGCAGAACTAACTATGGCTACACCTTC.

The chain joins TRBV29-1 to TRBJ2-1, with 8 bases lining up with TRBD2. With 4 bases clipped from V and 8 bases from J, the junction kept 10 bases outside the gene matches. The germline V gene has CDR1 SQVTM and CDR2 ANQGSEA. The CDR3 runs 14 residues. Here the CDR3 reads CSVVRAGEGDEQFF. The CDR3 region has the DNA TGCAGCGTTGTAAGAGCGGGAGAAGGGGATGAGCAGTTCTTC.

This sequence joins TRBV5-1 and TRBJ2-7; 9 bases fit TRBD1. Germline CDR1 and CDR2: SGHRS and YFSETQ. There are 14 residues in the CDR3. V was clipped by 7 bases and J by 3 bases; unmatched bases: 8. The CDR3, as DNA: TGCGCCAGCCACGGGGGACAGGGAGGCTACGAGCAGTACTTC. This translates into CASHGGQGGYEQYF.

This chain links TRBV2 with TRBJ1-1; tentative D call: TRBD1 (5 bases). The germline V and J ends were trimmed by 10 bases and 4 bases, with 16 bases remaining between them. There are 13 residues in the CDR3. The germline V gene has CDR1 SNHLY and CDR2 FYNNEI. This chain's CDR3 is CATPQGGRTEAFF. The CDR3 nucleotides read TGTGCCACTCCTCAGGGCGGACGCACTGAAGCTTTCTTT.

J is TRBJ2-7 and V is TRBV5-6; the D is unclear. V lost 6 bases and J lost 4, with 17 bases in between. This CDR3 is 14 amino acids long. From germline, CDR1 is SGHDT and CDR2 YYEEEE. CDR3 region: CASTLGSSQYEQYF. The DNA of the CDR3 is TGTGCCAGCACCCTCGGGTCCTCACAATACGAGCAGTACTTC.

The gene calls are TRBV7-8 and TRBJ2-7; the match to TRBD1 covers 11 bases. V was clipped by 2 bases and J by 2 bases; unmatched bases: 8. Germline V gene lookup returns CDR1 SGHVS and CDR2 FQNEAQ. This CDR3 region has 17 residues. CDR3 DNA sequence: TGTGCCAGCAGCTTACACCGGACAGGGGGCGGCCCCTACGAGCAGTACTTC. Translation gives CASSLHRTGGGPYEQYF.